A selection of T cell receptor beta chains follows, all from one sample in a study of Graves' ophthalmopathy and Graves' hyperthyroidism. TCRdb reanalysed the multiplex PCR reads using MiXCR and keeps one entry per CDR3 protein. The profile shows over a million distinct CDR3 sequences, about two fifths of them singletons. The specimen was peripheral blood or thyroid tissue (not recorded which). These receptors were taken from an adult man with Graves' hyperthyroidism. Both conserved end residues are part of each CDR3. The size field is filled for only some rows; it gives once, few, many or a size class.

clone_size	j_call	v_call	cdr3_aa
.	TRBJ1-1	TRBV7-8	CASRSGTGFSLNTEAFF
.	TRBJ1-6	TRBV12-3/TRBV12-4	CASSLGVQGHSPLHF
many	TRBJ1-2	TRBV4-3	CASSQDRTPLDGYTF
.	TRBJ1-5	TRBV6-5	CATRDRSFPFVNQPQHF
many	TRBJ2-5	TRBV10-3	CAISEGARVKETQYF
many	TRBJ1-1	TRBV9	CASKRGPMNTEAFF
many	TRBJ1-4	TRBV15	CATSLRDGRNEKLFF
.	TRBJ2-7	TRBV7-3	CASSQVRGGPYEQYF
.	TRBJ2-5	TRBV29-1	CSVEEGKVGETQYF
.	TRBJ2-7	TRBV7-2	CASSQEWSDSHYEQYF
.	TRBJ1-1	TRBV20-1	CSAQGSRDTEAFF
.	TRBJ2-7	TRBV11-2	CASSPRPLSSYEQYF
many	TRBJ2-6	TRBV20-1	CSARLWGEGNVLTF
.	TRBJ1-6	TRBV7-9	CASTTGGVLNSPLHF
.	TRBJ1-6	TRBV20-1	CSARGGGTGDNSPLHF
many	TRBJ1-2	TRBV29-1	CSVVQGGYGYTF
many	TRBJ1-2	TRBV7-9	CASSPRGQGANYGYTF
many	TRBJ2-7	TRBV25-1	CASSPATGRPYEQYF
many	TRBJ2-2	TRBV7-2	CASSLTRNTGELFF